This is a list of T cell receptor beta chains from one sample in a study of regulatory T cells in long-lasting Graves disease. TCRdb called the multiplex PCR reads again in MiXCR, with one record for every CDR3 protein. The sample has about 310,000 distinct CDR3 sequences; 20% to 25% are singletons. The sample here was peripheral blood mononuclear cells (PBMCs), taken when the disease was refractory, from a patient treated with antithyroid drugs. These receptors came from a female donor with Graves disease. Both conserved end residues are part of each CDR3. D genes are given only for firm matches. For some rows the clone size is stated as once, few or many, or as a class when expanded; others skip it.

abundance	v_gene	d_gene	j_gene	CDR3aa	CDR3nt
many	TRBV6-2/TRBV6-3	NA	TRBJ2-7	CASSENRQMTFWEQYF	TGTGCCAGCAGTGAAAACAGACAAATGACGTTTTGGGAGCAGTACTTC
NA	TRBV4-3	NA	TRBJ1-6	CASSLGQQSSPLHF	TGCGCCAGCAGCCTAGGACAGCAAAGTTCACCCCTCCACTTT
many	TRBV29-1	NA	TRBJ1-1	CSVAGTRGTEAFF	TGCAGCGTTGCCGGTACCCGCGGCACTGAAGCTTTCTTT
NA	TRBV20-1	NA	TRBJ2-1	CSARTGQLSSYNEQFF	TGCAGTGCTAGAACCGGTCAGCTTAGCTCCTACAATGAGCAGTTCTTC
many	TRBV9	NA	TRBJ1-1	CASRPMNTEAFF	TGTGCCAGCAGACCCATGAACACTGAAGCTTTCTTT
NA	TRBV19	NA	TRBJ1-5	CARPNRDSNQPQHF	TGTGCCAGGCCTAATAGGGACAGCAATCAGCCCCAGCATTTT
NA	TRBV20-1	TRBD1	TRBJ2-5	CSASRDRGLETQYF	TGCAGTGCTAGTCGGGACAGGGGGCTGGAGACCCAGTACTTC
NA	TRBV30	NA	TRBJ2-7	CTWRRDKYEQYF	TGTACCTGGAGGCGGGATAAGTACGAGCAGTACTTC
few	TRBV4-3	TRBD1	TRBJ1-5	CASSWDRGNQPQHF	TGCGCCAGCAGCTGGGACAGGGGGAATCAGCCCCAGCATTTT
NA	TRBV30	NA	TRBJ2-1	CAWGGFGDSTSYNEQFF	TGTGCCTGGGGGGGATTTGGTGACTCGACGTCCTACAATGAGCAGTTCTTC
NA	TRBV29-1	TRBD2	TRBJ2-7	CSVVSWGRGVGEQYF	TGCAGCGTTGTATCCTGGGGACGGGGGGTTGGTGAGCAGTACTTC
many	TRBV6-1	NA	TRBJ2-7	CASSETQLPYEQYF	TGTGCCAGCAGTGAAACACAGCTTCCCTACGAGCAGTACTTC
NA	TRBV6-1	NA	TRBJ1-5	CASSGRNLNQPQHF	TGTGCCAGCAGTGGCCGGAACCTAAATCAGCCCCAGCATTTT
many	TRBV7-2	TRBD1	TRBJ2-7	CASSLKGTGTYEQYF	TGTGCCAGCAGCTTAAAAGGGACAGGGACGTACGAGCAGTACTTC
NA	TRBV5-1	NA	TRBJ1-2	CASSLRGDYTF	TGCGCCAGCAGCTTGAGGGGGGACTACACCTTC
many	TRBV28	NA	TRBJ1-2	CASRPNRYTF	TGTGCCAGCAGACCTAACCGCTACACCTTC
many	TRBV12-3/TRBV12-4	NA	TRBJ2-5	CASSEGREFETQYF	TGTGCCAGCAGTGAAGGACGGGAGTTTGAGACCCAGTACTTC
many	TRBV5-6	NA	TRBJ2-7	CASSFLRVPYEQYF	TGTGCCAGCAGCTTCCTCCGAGTTCCCTACGAGCAGTACTTC
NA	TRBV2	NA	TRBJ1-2	CAGDQELIWGYAF	TGTGCCGGGGACCAGGAGTTAATCTGGGGCTACGCCTTC
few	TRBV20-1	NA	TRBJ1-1	CSANRGQLGEAFF	TGCAGTGCCAATCGCGGACAGCTCGGTGAAGCTTTCTTT
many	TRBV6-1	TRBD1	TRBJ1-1	CASTLTPTGGTEAFF	TGTGCCAGCACCCTCACCCCTACAGGGGGCACTGAAGCTTTCTTT
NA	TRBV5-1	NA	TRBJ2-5	CASSLAASLGPGTQYF	TGCGCCAGCAGCTTGGCCGCGAGTCTCGGCCCGGGGACCCAGTACTTC
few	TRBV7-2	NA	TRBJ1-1	CASSSQASDTEAFF	TGTGCCAGCAGCTCACAGGCTTCGGACACTGAAGCTTTCTTT
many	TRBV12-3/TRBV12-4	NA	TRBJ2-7	CASSLRGGQAGEQYF	TGTGCCAGCAGTTTGAGGGGGGGCCAAGCTGGGGAGCAGTACTTC
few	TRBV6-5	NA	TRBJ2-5	CASSYSYEGEGETQYF	TGTGCCAGCAGTTACTCTTACGAGGGAGAAGGGGAGACCCAGTACTTC
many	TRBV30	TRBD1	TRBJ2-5	CAWSSQDRATQYF	TGTGCCTGGAGTTCGCAAGACAGGGCGACCCAGTACTTC
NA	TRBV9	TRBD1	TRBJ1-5	CASSKRTGEPQHF	TGTGCCAGCAGCAAACGGACAGGGGAGCCCCAGCATTTT
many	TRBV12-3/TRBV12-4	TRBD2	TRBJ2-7	CASSLAGGPTYEQYF	TGTGCCAGCAGTTTGGCGGGAGGGCCTACCTACGAGCAGTACTTC
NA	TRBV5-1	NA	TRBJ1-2	CASSARQRQGYTF	TGCGCCAGCAGCGCAAGACAGAGGCAAGGCTACACCTTC
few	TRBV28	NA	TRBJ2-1	CASSLAFRGFRFDEQFF	TGTGCCAGCAGTTTGGCTTTTAGAGGGTTTCGGTTCGATGAGCAGTTCTTC
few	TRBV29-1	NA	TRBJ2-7	CSVRTGTGYEQYF	TGCAGCGTCCGCACAGGAACCGGCTACGAGCAGTACTTC
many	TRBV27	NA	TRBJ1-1	CASSAGDQNTEAFF	TGTGCCAGCAGTGCAGGGGACCAGAACACTGAAGCTTTCTTT
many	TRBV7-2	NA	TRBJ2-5	CASSLLGSVRETQYF	TGTGCCAGCAGCTTACTGGGCAGCGTCCGGGAGACCCAGTACTTC
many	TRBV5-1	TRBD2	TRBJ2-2	CASSLEWEGNTGELFF	TGCGCCAGCAGCTTGGAGTGGGAGGGGAACACCGGGGAGCTGTTTTTT
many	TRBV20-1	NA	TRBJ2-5	CSGRTDQETQYF	TGCAGTGGCAGGACAGACCAAGAGACCCAGTACTTC
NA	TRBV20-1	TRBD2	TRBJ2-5	CSARPPSGRGFQETQYF	TGCAGTGCCAGGCCCCCTAGCGGGAGGGGGTTCCAAGAGACCCAGTACTTC
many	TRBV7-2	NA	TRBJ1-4	CASSLNLGVGGEKLFF	TGTGCCAGCAGCTTAAACCTAGGAGTCGGGGGTGAAAAACTGTTTTTT